Presented here are 2 T cell receptor beta chains from one specimen sequenced in a study of CD8+CD57+ T cells in acquired aplastic anemia. TCR beta VDJ and CDR3 were profiled, and genomic DNA was the template. TCRdb independently ran MiXCR on the reads; one entry per CDR3 protein. The table lists about 270,000 distinct CDR3 sequences, roughly three fifths of them singletons. The sample taken for sequencing was sorted CD4+, CD8+, or CD8+CD57+ T cells (not recorded which) from PBMCs. The receptors come from a human donor with severe aplastic anemia or a healthy control (not recorded which).

V usage is TRBV5-1 and J usage is TRBJ2-3; the D call may be TRBD1 or TRBD2 (6 bases each). V lost 0 bases, J lost 3 bases, and 17 bases lay in between. Germline-derived CDR1 and CDR2 are SGHRS and YFSETQ. The CDR3 runs to 17 residues. CDR3 nucleotide sequence: TGCGCCAGCAGCTTGGGTTCGGGGGCGCGGGTTACAGATACGCAGTATTTT. It translates to CASSLGSGARVTDTQYF.

The CDR3 here is CAWSAVPGNYGYTF. CDR3 in DNA: TGTGCCTGGAGTGCCGTTCCGGGAAACTATGGCTACACCTTC. The chain couples TRBV30 to TRBJ1-2; the D is unclear. CDR3 length: 14 amino acids. Looked up from germline, CDR1 is GTSNPN and CDR2 is SVGIG (reference sequence). Trimming shortened V by 1 base and J by 2 bases, and 11 bases separated the two germline ends.